This T cell receptor beta chain was documented in a study of T cells expressing NK-cell markers. At the level of the study: The TCR beta repertoires were obtained from sorted CD3+CD56+NKG2C+, CD3+CD56+NKG2C- and CD3+CD56-NKG2C+ T cells.

With UMIs, 5'RACE template switching was used to make TCR beta cDNA. For each CDR3 protein, TCRdb gives one entry from its re-call of the 5' RACE reads, without DNA. Listed are some 500,000 distinct CDR3 sequences; over 1.3% falls within the top ten. Germline CDR1 SGHNT, CDR2 YENEEA. This CDR3 has 18 residues. Study-wide results and caveats: These clonotypes additionally ranked first within the CD3+CD56-NKG2C+ fraction of a few donors.

Of note for this clonotype: What it binds is not known.

The receptor was isolated from a woman between 50 and 59 years old in good health. Material for sequencing was blood T cells: a sorted CD56 or NKG2C T cell subset, CD4+ or CD8+ T cells, or bulk PBMC T cells (not recorded which). This chain uses TRBV11-3 with TRBJ2-7; TCRdb selects TRBD2, and the lack of DNA leaves this call unchecked. CDR3 loop: CASSLDGVLAGGPVEQYF.